One T cell receptor (beta chain) is described in this entry. Its antigen is currently unknown. Profiling relied on immunoSEQ multiplex PCR, and the TCRdb table lists in-frame clones only, not all of them. The sample shows some 100,000 clones, more than 70% of them seen only once. The sample originates from a study of T cell responses to AZD1222 COVID-19 vaccine. CDR3 size: 15 residues. The V end was cut by 6 bases, the J end by 2 bases, with 17 bases between. The germline CDR1 and CDR2 sequences are MNHEY and SVGAGI. Second-dose groups at about 4 or about 12 weeks were pooled. General study points: Repertoire samples came only from after the peak T cell response. Seropositive AZD1222 recipients at baseline numbered only five or six.

The source was peripheral blood, collected 28 days after the second AZD1222 dose. The chain is built from TRBV6-5 and TRBJ2-7; D may match TRBD1 or TRBD2 (5 bases each). The TCR sequence derives from an adult who received the AZD1222 COVID-19 vaccine. The CDR3 nucleotides are TGTGCCAGCAGCGGACGGGGCGCGGGCGCCTACGAGCAGTACTTC. As protein: CASSGRGAGAYEQYF.